The rows below give T cell receptor beta chains drawn from one sample of a study of shared clonotypes between healthy human individuals. Assay: immunoSEQ multiplex PCR; the TCRdb copy retains only in-frame clones and omits some. Found here are 2 million to 2.5 million clones, approximately 96% of them singletons; the top ten hold approximately 0.13%. Sequencing was performed on naive CD4+ T cells sorted from blood. These TCRs come from a man younger than 35 in good health. CDR3s include the opening cysteine and the closing phenylalanine or tryptophan.

J gene,V gene,CDR3 length,CDR3 protein
TRBJ2-7,TRBV6-1,11,CASSAHATQYF
TRBJ2-1,TRBV9,15,CASSVAASGVYEQFF
TRBJ2-1,TRBV7-2,15,CASSPGELAYNEQFF
TRBJ1-1,TRBV11-2,13,CASSTGTATEAFF
TRBJ1-3,TRBV28,14,CASSIGGVGNTIYF
TRBJ2-7,TRBV30,13,CAWTGTEVYEQYF
TRBJ2-7,TRBV30,14,CAWSMGQGAGEQYF
TRBJ2-5,TRBV7-3,14,CASSPQMRGETQYF
TRBJ2-7,TRBV19,15,CASSIGASPGYEQYF
TRBJ1-4,TRBV7-6,14,CASSLGSANEKLFF
TRBJ2-5,TRBV28,15,CASSQGGGRQETQYF
TRBJ1-6,TRBV5-4,16,CASSTPGPGGDSPLHF
TRBJ1-5,TRBV28,20,CASSSPGVGPYSFSNQPQHF
TRBJ2-7,TRBV10-3,14,CAISAGGPWDEQYF
TRBJ2-1,TRBV2,14,CAGTSGGSYNEQFF
TRBJ2-5,TRBV6-6,13,CASSSPGKETQYF
TRBJ2-1,TRBV27,14,CASSPSRGYNEQFF
TRBJ1-4,TRBV11-2,17,CASSLRLGRGTNEKLFF
TRBJ2-1,TRBV12-5,16,CASGFYGGGSYNEQFF
TRBJ2-7,TRBV4-3,15,CASSQGLAGGEEQYF
TRBJ1-6,TRBV7-2,15,CASSLEGGTNSPLHF
TRBJ2-3,TRBV15,15,CATSRDGASTDTQYF
TRBJ1-1,TRBV6-1,13,CASCHGLNTEAFF
TRBJ2-2,TRBV10-3,14,CASSGSLPTGELFF
TRBJ2-7,TRBV29-1,14,CSVGGLAGTYEQYF
TRBJ1-5,TRBV19,14,CASSMAGLNQPQHF
TRBJ2-7,TRBV11-2,12,CASSFRSYEQYF
TRBJ2-4,TRBV7-2,15,CASSSSLGAGNIQYF
TRBJ2-1,TRBV27,13,CASRGQLDNEQFF
TRBJ1-1,TRBV7-9,17,CASSRLRDRSFFGEAFF
TRBJ2-2,TRBV19,14,CASSPHTGAGELFF
TRBJ1-3,TRBV5-4,15,CASSLGLASGNTIYF
TRBJ1-1,TRBV18,15,CASSPSVGGNTEAFF
TRBJ2-6,TRBV7-2,12,CASSPGANVLTF
TRBJ1-2,TRBV9,15,CASSVEGQGAIGYTF
TRBJ2-3,TRBV4-1,16,CASSLLGREPTDTQYF
TRBJ2-7,TRBV11-2,16,CASSLDGASGGSEQYF
TRBJ1-4,TRBV7-8,12,CASTGFNEKLFF
TRBJ1-1,TRBV5-1,15,CASSLVPLMNTEAFF
TRBJ1-1,TRBV30,13,CAWSMQSPYEAFF
TRBJ1-4,TRBV7-9,13,CAIRTDSNEKLFF
TRBJ2-3,TRBV2,15,CASTPGTRALATQYF
TRBJ1-1,TRBV6-6,14,CASSYSGENTEAFF
TRBJ1-3,TRBV5-1,16,CASSGQGLSSGNTIYF
TRBJ1-2,TRBV18,14,CASSPSGTGDGYTF
TRBJ2-5,TRBV5-1,15,CASSSPRTGGETQYF
TRBJ1-1,TRBV7-9,13,CASSLGASTEAFF
TRBJ2-7,TRBV10-3,14,CATRGGGETYEQYF
TRBJ2-3,TRBV28,13,CASKDGATDTQYF
TRBJ2-7,TRBV11-2,16,CASSTPGQSGGAKQYF
TRBJ2-7,TRBV10-3,14,CAVGGLSGSYEQYF
TRBJ1-6,TRBV28,15,CASRSGGPHNSPLHF
TRBJ1-3,TRBV7-2,15,CASSPRGAGGNTIYF
TRBJ2-1,TRBV4-1,17,CASSQVGWSGSSNEQFF
TRBJ2-7,TRBV5-1,14,CASSLLMGSYEQYF